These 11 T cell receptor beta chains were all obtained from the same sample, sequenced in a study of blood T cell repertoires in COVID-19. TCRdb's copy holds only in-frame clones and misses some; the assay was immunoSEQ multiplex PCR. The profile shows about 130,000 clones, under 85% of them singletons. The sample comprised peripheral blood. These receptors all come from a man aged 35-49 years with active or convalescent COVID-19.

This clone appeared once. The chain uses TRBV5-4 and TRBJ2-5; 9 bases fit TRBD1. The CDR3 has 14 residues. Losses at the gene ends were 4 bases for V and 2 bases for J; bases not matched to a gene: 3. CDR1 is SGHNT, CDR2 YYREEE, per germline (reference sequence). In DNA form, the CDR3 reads TGTGCCAGCAGCGTGGGACAGGGACAAGAGACCCAGTACTTC. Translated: CASSVGQGQETQYF.

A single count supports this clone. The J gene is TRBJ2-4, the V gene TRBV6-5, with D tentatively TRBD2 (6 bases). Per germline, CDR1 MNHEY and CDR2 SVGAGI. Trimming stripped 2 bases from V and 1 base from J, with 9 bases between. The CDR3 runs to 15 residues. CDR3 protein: CASSYREPAKNIQYF. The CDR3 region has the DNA TGTGCCAGCAGTTACCGGGAGCCCGCCAAAAACATTCAGTACTTC.

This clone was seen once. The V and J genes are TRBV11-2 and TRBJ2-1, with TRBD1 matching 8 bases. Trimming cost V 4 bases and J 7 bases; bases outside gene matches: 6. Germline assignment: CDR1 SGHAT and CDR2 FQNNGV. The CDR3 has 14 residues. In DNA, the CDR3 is TGTGCCAGCAGCTCCGGGACAGGACTAAATGAGCAGTTCTTC. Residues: CASSSGTGLNEQFF.

The CDR3 region has the DNA TGTGCCAGCAGATGGGACAGACGAGGCACCGGGGAGCTGTTTTTT. It translates to CASRWDRRGTGELFF. This chain joins TRBV6-5 and TRBJ2-2, with 7 bases lining up with TRBD1. V shed 6 bases and J 4 bases; nucleotides not matched to a gene: 8. This CDR3 is built from 15 residues. Germline-derived CDR1 and CDR2 are MNHEY and SVGAGI.

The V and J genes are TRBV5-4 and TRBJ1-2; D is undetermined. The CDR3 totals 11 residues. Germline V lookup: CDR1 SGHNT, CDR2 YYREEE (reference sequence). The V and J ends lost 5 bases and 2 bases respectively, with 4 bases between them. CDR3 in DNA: TGTGCCAGCAGTAGCAACTATGGCTACACCTTC. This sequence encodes CASSSNYGYTF.

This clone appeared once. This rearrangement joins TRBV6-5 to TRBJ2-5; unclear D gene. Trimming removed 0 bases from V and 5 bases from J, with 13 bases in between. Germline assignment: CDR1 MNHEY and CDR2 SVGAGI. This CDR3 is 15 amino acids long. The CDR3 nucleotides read TGTGCCAGCAGTTACTCGAAGGTGGGCTGGGAGACCCAGTACTTC. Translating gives CASSYSKVGWETQYF.

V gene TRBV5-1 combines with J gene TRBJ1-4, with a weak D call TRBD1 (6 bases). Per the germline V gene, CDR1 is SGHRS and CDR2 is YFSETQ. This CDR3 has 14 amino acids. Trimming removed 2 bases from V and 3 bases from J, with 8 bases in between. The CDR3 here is CASSFQGPNEKLFF. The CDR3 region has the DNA TGCGCCAGCAGCTTTCAGGGGCCTAATGAAAAACTGTTTTTT.

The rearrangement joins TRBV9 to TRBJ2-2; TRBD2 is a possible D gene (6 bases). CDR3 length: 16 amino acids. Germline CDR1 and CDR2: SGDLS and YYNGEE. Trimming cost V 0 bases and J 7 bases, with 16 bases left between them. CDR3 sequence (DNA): TGTGCCAGCAGCGTAGCGGGGACTTCAAGTGGCGGGGAGCTGTTTTTT. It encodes CASSVAGTSSGGELFF.

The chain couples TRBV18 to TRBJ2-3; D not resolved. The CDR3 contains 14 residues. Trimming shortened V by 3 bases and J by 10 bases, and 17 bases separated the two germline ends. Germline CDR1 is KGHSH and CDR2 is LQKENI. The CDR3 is CASSPPIMGRAQYF. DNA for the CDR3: TGTGCCAGCTCACCCCCTATCATGGGTCGGGCGCAGTATTTT. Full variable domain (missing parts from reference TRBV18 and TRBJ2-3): NAGVMQNPRHLVRRRGQEARLRCSPMKGHSHVYWYRQLPEEGLKFMVYLQKENIIDESGMPKERFSAEFPKEGPSILRIQQVVRGDSAAYFCASSPPIMGRAQYFGPGTRLTVL.

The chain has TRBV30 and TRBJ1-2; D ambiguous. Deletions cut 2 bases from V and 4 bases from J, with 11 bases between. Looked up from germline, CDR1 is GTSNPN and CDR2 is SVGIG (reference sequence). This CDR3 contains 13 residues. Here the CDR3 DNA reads TGTGCCTGGAGTCCCTCCACGGGCTATGGCTACACCTTC. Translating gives CAWSPSTGYGYTF. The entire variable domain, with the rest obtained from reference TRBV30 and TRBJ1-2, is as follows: SQTIHQWPATLVQPVGSPLSLECTVEGTSNPNLYWYRQAAGRGLQLLFYSVGIGQISSEVPQNLSASRPQDRQFILSSKKLLLSDSGFYLCAWSPSTGYGYTFGSGTRLTVV.

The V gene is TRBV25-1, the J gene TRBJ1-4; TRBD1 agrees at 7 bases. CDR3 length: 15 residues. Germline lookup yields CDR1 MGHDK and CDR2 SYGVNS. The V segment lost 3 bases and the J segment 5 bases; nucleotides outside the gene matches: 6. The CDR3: CASSDAGQTNEKLFF. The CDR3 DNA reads TGTGCCAGCAGTGATGCGGGACAGACAAATGAAAAACTGTTTTTT.